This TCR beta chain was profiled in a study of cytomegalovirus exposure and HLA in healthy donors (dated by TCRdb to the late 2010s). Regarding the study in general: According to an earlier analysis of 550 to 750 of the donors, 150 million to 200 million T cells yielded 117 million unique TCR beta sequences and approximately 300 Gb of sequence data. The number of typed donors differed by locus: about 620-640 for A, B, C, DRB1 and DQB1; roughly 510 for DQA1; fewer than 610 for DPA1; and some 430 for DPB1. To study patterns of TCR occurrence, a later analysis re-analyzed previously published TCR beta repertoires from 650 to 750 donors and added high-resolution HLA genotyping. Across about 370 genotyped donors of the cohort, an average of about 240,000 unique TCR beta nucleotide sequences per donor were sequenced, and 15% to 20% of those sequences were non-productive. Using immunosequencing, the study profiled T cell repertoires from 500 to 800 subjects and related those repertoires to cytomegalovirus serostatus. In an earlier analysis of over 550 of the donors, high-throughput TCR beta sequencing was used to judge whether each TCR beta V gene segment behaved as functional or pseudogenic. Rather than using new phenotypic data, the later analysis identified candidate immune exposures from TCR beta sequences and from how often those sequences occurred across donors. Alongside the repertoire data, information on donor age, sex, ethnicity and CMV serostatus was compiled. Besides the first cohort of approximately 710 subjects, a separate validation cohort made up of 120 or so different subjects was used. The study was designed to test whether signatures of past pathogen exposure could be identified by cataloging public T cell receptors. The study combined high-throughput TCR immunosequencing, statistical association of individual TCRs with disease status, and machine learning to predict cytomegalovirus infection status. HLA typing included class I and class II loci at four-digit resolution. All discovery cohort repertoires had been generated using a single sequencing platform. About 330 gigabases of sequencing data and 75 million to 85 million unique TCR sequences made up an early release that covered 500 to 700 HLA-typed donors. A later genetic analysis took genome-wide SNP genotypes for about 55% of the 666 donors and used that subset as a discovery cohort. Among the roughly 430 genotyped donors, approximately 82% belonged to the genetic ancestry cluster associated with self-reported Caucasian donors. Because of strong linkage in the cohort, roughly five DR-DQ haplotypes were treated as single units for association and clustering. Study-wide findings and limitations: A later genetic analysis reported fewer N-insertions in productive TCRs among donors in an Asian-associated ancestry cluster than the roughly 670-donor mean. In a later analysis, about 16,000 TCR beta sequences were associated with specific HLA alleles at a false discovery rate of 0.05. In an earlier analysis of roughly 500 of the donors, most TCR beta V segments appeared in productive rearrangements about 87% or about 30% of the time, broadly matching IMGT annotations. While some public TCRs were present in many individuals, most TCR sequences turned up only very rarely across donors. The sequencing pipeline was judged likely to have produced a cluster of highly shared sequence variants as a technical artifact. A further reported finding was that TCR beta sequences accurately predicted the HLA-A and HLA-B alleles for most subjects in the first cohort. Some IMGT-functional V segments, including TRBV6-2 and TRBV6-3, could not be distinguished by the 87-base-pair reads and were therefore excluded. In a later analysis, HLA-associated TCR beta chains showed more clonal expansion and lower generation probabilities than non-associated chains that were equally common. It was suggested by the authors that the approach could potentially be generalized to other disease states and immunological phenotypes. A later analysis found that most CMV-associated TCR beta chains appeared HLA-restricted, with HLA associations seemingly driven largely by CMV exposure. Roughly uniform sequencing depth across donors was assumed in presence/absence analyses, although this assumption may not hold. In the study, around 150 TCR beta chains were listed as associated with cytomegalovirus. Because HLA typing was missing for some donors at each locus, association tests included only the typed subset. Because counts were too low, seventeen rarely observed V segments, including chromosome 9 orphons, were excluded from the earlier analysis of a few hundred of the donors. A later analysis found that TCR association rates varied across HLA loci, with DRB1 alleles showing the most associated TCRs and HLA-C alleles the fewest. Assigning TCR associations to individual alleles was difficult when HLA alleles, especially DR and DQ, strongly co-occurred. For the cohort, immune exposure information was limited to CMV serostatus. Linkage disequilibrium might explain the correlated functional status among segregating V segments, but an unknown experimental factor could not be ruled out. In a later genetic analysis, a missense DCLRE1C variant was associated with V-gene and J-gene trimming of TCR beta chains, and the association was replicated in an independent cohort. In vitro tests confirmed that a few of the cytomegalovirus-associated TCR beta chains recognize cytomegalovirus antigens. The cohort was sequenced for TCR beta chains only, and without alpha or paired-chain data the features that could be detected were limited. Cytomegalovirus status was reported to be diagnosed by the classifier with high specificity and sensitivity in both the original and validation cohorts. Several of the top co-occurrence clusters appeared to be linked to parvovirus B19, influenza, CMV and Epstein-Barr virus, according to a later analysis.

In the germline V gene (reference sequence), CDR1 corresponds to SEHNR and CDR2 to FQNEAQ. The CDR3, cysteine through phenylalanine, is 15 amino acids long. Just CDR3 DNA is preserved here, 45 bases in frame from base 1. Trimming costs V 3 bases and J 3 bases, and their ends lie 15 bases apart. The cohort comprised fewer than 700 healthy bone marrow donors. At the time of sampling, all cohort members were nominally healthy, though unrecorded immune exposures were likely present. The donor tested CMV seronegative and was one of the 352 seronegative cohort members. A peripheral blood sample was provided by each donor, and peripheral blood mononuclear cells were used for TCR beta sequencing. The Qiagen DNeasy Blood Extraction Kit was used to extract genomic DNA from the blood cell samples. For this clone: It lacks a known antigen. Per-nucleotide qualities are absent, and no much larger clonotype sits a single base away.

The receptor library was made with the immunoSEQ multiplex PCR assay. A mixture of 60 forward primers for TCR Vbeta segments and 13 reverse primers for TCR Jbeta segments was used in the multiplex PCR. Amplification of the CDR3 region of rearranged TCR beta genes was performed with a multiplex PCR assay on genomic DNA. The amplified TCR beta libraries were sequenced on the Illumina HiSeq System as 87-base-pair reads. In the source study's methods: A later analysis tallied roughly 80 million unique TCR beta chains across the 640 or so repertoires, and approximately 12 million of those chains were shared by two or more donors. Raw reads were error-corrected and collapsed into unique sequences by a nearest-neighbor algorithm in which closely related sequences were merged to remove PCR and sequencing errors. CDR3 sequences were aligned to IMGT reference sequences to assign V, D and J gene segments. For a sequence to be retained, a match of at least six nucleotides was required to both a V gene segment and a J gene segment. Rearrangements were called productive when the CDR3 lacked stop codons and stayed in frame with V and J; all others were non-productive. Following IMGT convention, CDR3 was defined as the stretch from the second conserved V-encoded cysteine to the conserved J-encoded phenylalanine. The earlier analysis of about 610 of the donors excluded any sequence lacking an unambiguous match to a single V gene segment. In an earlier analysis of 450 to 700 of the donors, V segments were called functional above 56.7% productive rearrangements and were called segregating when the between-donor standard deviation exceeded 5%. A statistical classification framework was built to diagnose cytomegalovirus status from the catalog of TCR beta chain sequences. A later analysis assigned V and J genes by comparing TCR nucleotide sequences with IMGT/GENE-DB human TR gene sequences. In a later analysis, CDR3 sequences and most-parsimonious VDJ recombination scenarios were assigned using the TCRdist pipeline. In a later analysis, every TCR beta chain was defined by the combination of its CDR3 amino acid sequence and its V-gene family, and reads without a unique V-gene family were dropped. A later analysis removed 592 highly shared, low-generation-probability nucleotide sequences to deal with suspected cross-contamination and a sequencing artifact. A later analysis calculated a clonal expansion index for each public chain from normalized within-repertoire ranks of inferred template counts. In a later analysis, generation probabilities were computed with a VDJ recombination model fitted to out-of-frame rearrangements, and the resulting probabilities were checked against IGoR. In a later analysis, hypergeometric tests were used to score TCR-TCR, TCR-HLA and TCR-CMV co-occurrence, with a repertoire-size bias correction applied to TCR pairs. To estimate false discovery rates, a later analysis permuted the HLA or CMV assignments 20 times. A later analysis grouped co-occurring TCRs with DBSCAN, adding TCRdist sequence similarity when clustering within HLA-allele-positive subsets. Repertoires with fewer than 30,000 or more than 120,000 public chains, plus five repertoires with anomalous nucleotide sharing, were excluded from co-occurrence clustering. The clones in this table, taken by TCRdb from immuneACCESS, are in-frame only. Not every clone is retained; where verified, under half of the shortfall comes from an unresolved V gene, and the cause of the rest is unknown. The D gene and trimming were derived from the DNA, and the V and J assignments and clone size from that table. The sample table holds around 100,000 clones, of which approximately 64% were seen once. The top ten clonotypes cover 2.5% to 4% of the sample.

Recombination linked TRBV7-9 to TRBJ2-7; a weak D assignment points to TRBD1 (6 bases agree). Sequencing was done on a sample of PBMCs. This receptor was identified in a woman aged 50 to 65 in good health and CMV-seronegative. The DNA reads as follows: TGTGCCAGCAGCTTGTCCGGACAGAGAATCTACGAGCAGTACTTC. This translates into CASSLSGQRIYEQYF.